These T cell receptor beta chains were read from a single sample in a study of cytomegalovirus exposure and HLA in healthy donors. Using immunoSEQ multiplex PCR, the repertoire was profiled, and TCRdb retains in-frame clones only, with some absent. The sample has approximately 280,000 clones, roughly 88% seen once. Material for sequencing was PBMCs. Every receptor here comes from a man aged 40-50 years in good health and CMV-seropositive. Each CDR3 is given with its conserved first and last residue. The order of the fields is J gene, clone size, D gene, V gene, CDR3 DNA, CDR3 protein. A D gene is named only where the DNA matches it firmly. Not every row has a clone size; where given, it reads once, few, many or a size class.

J gene: TRBJ2-1
clone size: .
D gene: .
V gene: TRBV7-6
CDR3 DNA: TGTGCCAGCAGCCCCCGGTACCGGAGCTCCTACAATGAGCAGTTCTTC
CDR3 protein: CASSPRYRSSYNEQFF

J gene: TRBJ2-2
clone size: .
D gene: TRBD2
V gene: TRBV19
CDR3 DNA: TGTGCCAGTAGTGTCCGACAGGGTAGACTAGCGGGGAACACCGGGGAGCTGTTTTTT
CDR3 protein: CASSVRQGRLAGNTGELFF

J gene: TRBJ2-7
clone size: .
D gene: TRBD1
V gene: TRBV5-6
CDR3 DNA: TGTGCCAGCACCCCGGGACAGGGATCCTACGAGCAGTACTTC
CDR3 protein: CASTPGQGSYEQYF

J gene: TRBJ2-2
clone size: .
D gene: TRBD2
V gene: TRBV5-1
CDR3 DNA: TGCGCCAGCAGCGCACTTACTAGCGGGGGAACCGGGGAGCTGTTTTTT
CDR3 protein: CASSALTSGGTGELFF

J gene: TRBJ2-4
clone size: .
D gene: TRBD2
V gene: TRBV5-5
CDR3 DNA: TGTGCCAGCAGCTTGGGACTAGCGCAAAACATTCAGTACTTC
CDR3 protein: CASSLGLAQNIQYF

J gene: TRBJ1-1
clone size: .
D gene: TRBD1
V gene: TRBV2
CDR3 DNA: TGTGCCAGCAGAACCAGGGGGCGATCTGAAGCTTTCTTT
CDR3 protein: CASRTRGRSEAFF

J gene: TRBJ2-1
clone size: few
D gene: TRBD2
V gene: TRBV7-6
CDR3 DNA: TGTGCCAGCAGCTCCCGGGGGGGAGGACCTTACAATGAGCAGTTCTTC
CDR3 protein: CASSSRGGGPYNEQFF

J gene: TRBJ2-7
clone size: few
D gene: .
V gene: TRBV6-5
CDR3 DNA: TGTGCCAGCAGTTCGAGCAGGGGATTCTACGAGCAGTACTTC
CDR3 protein: CASSSSRGFYEQYF

J gene: TRBJ2-1
clone size: .
D gene: TRBD1
V gene: TRBV6-1
CDR3 DNA: TGTGCCAGCAGCGGACAGGGGGCTAGGGATGAGCAGTTCTTC
CDR3 protein: CASSGQGARDEQFF

J gene: TRBJ2-7
clone size: .
D gene: TRBD2
V gene: TRBV2
CDR3 DNA: TGTGCCACCTCGAACCTAGCGGGAGCTGAAGAGCAGTACTTC
CDR3 protein: CATSNLAGAEEQYF

J gene: TRBJ2-7
clone size: few
D gene: TRBD1
V gene: TRBV5-1
CDR3 DNA: TGCGCCAGCAGCCGGGACAGGGCCTACGAGCAGTACTTC
CDR3 protein: CASSRDRAYEQYF

J gene: TRBJ2-2
clone size: once
D gene: .
V gene: TRBV6-4
CDR3 DNA: TGTGCCAGCAGTTTGGAGGGGGCAAACACCGGGGAGCTGTTTTTT
CDR3 protein: CASSLEGANTGELFF

J gene: TRBJ2-5
clone size: .
D gene: .
V gene: TRBV7-3
CDR3 DNA: TGTGCCAGCAGCTCAGGGGTTGGAGAGACCCAGTACTTC
CDR3 protein: CASSSGVGETQYF

J gene: TRBJ1-4
clone size: .
D gene: .
V gene: TRBV28
CDR3 DNA: TGTGCCAGCAGCCGACAGCCGACTAATGAAAAACTGTTTTTT
CDR3 protein: CASSRQPTNEKLFF

J gene: TRBJ2-3
clone size: .
D gene: .
V gene: TRBV10-3
CDR3 DNA: TGTGCCAACCGAGGCGGCGGGATCACAGATACGCAGTATTTT
CDR3 protein: CANRGGGITDTQYF

J gene: TRBJ1-2
clone size: .
D gene: .
V gene: TRBV28
CDR3 DNA: TGTGCCAGCAGCCCGACAAGTAACTATGGCTACACCTTC
CDR3 protein: CASSPTSNYGYTF

J gene: TRBJ1-1
clone size: .
D gene: TRBD1
V gene: TRBV5-8
CDR3 DNA: TGTGCCAGCAGCCTGGGGACAGGTTTGGCCACTGAAGCTTTCTTT
CDR3 protein: CASSLGTGLATEAFF

J gene: TRBJ1-5
clone size: once
D gene: TRBD1
V gene: TRBV2
CDR3 DNA: TGTGCCAGCAGCGGACAGGGCAGCAATCAGCCCCAGCATTTT
CDR3 protein: CASSGQGSNQPQHF

J gene: TRBJ2-7
clone size: .
D gene: TRBD2
V gene: TRBV5-6
CDR3 DNA: TGTGCCAGCAGCTGGGGGACTAGCGGGATGAGTTACGAGCAGTACTTC
CDR3 protein: CASSWGTSGMSYEQYF

J gene: TRBJ2-1
clone size: .
D gene: TRBD2
V gene: TRBV2
CDR3 DNA: TGTGCCAGGGGGGGCGGGGACACTAGCGGGACGAGGAGGAATGAGCAGTTCTTC
CDR3 protein: CARGGGDTSGTRRNEQFF

J gene: TRBJ2-7
clone size: once
D gene: TRBD2
V gene: TRBV13
CDR3 DNA: TGTGCCAGCAGCCCAGGACTAGCGGGAGTCAGCCACGAGCAGTACTTC
CDR3 protein: CASSPGLAGVSHEQYF

J gene: TRBJ2-7
clone size: .
D gene: TRBD2
V gene: TRBV15
CDR3 DNA: TGTGCCACCAGCAGAGATCCGGGACTAGCAGAGTATAGGCAGTACTTC
CDR3 protein: CATSRDPGLAEYRQYF

J gene: TRBJ1-5
clone size: once
D gene: TRBD1
V gene: TRBV5-8
CDR3 DNA: TGTGCCAGCAGCTACAGGGGGAGCAATCAGCCCCAGCATTTT
CDR3 protein: CASSYRGSNQPQHF

J gene: TRBJ2-7
clone size: .
D gene: TRBD1
V gene: TRBV7-9
CDR3 DNA: TGTGCCAGCAGCCCACAGGGGGCTCCAACCTACGAGCAGTACTTC
CDR3 protein: CASSPQGAPTYEQYF

J gene: TRBJ2-5
clone size: .
D gene: TRBD2
V gene: TRBV27
CDR3 DNA: TGTGCCAGCAGTTTAGCGGGAGGGCCCACGGAGACCCAGTACTTC
CDR3 protein: CASSLAGGPTETQYF

J gene: TRBJ2-1
clone size: .
D gene: TRBD2
V gene: TRBV28
CDR3 DNA: TGTGCCAGCATCTCGTGGACTAGCGGACACAATGAGCAGTTCTTC
CDR3 protein: CASISWTSGHNEQFF

J gene: TRBJ2-5
clone size: once
D gene: .
V gene: TRBV28
CDR3 DNA: TGTGCCAGCAGTTTCGGGTCCGAAGAGACCCAGTACTTC
CDR3 protein: CASSFGSEETQYF

J gene: TRBJ1-5
clone size: once
D gene: TRBD1
V gene: TRBV19
CDR3 DNA: TGTGCCAGTAGTACCTCATCCGACAGGGACGATCATCAGCCCCAGCATTTT
CDR3 protein: CASSTSSDRDDHQPQHF

J gene: TRBJ2-7
clone size: .
D gene: .
V gene: TRBV28
CDR3 DNA: TGTGCCAGCAGTTTACTGGGGGCTCACGAGCAGTACTTC
CDR3 protein: CASSLLGAHEQYF

J gene: TRBJ2-7
clone size: .
D gene: .
V gene: TRBV28
CDR3 DNA: TGTGCCAGCAGTTTCCGGGGGGCGGGAGCTACCTACGAGCAGTACTTC
CDR3 protein: CASSFRGAGATYEQYF

J gene: TRBJ2-1
clone size: once
D gene: .
V gene: TRBV6-4
CDR3 DNA: TGTGCCAGCAGCCCCCAGGGTGGGACCTACAATGAGCAGTTCTTC
CDR3 protein: CASSPQGGTYNEQFF

J gene: TRBJ2-2
clone size: .
D gene: .
V gene: TRBV27
CDR3 DNA: TGTGCCAGCAGTTTATCCGGGAGTCGAACCGGGGAGCTGTTTTTT
CDR3 protein: CASSLSGSRTGELFF

J gene: TRBJ1-5
clone size: once
D gene: .
V gene: TRBV4-1
CDR3 DNA: TGCGCCAGCAGCCAAGAACCCAGGGGAAGGGGCAATCAGCCCCAGCATTTT
CDR3 protein: CASSQEPRGRGNQPQHF

J gene: TRBJ2-6
clone size: .
D gene: TRBD2
V gene: TRBV13
CDR3 DNA: TGTGCCAGCAGCTCCAGGACTAGCGGGACCTCTGGGGCCAACGTCCTGACTTTC
CDR3 protein: CASSSRTSGTSGANVLTF

J gene: TRBJ1-1
clone size: .
D gene: .
V gene: TRBV6-1
CDR3 DNA: TGTGCCAGCAGTACAGGGCTGAACACTGAAGCTTTCTTT
CDR3 protein: CASSTGLNTEAFF

J gene: TRBJ1-3
clone size: .
D gene: .
V gene: TRBV27
CDR3 DNA: TGTGCCAGCAGTTCGGCAGGGAGGGTTGGAAACACCATATATTTT
CDR3 protein: CASSSAGRVGNTIYF

J gene: TRBJ2-7
clone size: .
D gene: TRBD2
V gene: TRBV28
CDR3 DNA: TGTGCCAGCAGTTTCGGGAGGAGGTACGAGCAGTACTTC
CDR3 protein: CASSFGRRYEQYF